This T cell receptor beta chain originates from a study of T-cell reconstitution after alpha-beta-depleted transplantation in children. In germline, CDR1 is SGHRS, CDR2 YFSETQ. The length of the CDR3 is 15 residues. Trimming cost V 2 bases and J 0 bases; bases outside gene matches: 4. This clonotype was counted only a few times. Unique molecular identifiers tagged the TCRbeta library. MiXCR, run by TCRdb on the PCR reads, gives a single entry per CDR3 protein. The sample shows 350,000 to 450,000 distinct CDR3 sequences, 13% of them seen only once. This chain links TRBV5-1 with TRBJ1-1; 7 bases are a match to TRBD1. The clonotype comes from a human donor who donated a stem cell graft to a child with Fanconi anemia. The starting material was PBMCs, obtained from the stem cell graft. The CDR3, as DNA: TGCGCCAGCAGCTTCGGGACAGCCCTGAACACTGAAGCTTTCTTT. Protein product: CASSFGTALNTEAFF. Full variable domain (missing parts from reference TRBV5-1 and TRBJ1-1): KAGVTQTPRYLIKTRGQQVTLSCSPISGHRSVSWYQQTPGQGLQFLFEYFSETQRNKGNFPGRFSGRQFSNSRSEMNVSTLELGDSALYLCASSFGTALNTEAFFGQGTRLTVV.